A single sample is the source of the 7 T cell receptor beta chains below, sequenced in a study of blood T cell repertoires in COVID-19. Profiling relied on immunoSEQ multiplex PCR, and the TCRdb table lists in-frame clones only, not all of them. Of over 150,000 clones listed, around 82% are singletons. Source material: PBMCs or T cells enriched from blood (not recorded which). The receptors originated from a man aged 35 to 55 who had recovered from COVID-19.

This chain joins TRBV5-1 and TRBJ1-4; maybe TRBD1 (6 bases). CDR3 length equals 16 residues. Between the trimmed V and J ends, which lost 1 base and 2 bases, there was a span of 12 bases. The germline V gene has CDR1 SGHRS and CDR2 YFSETQ. The CDR3 sequence is CASSLRTAKTNEKLFF. In DNA, the CDR3 is TGCGCCAGCAGCTTGCGGACAGCTAAGACTAATGAAAAACTGTTTTTT.

V gene TRBV27 combines with J gene TRBJ1-2; 7 nucleotides match TRBD1. Germline assignment: CDR1 MNHEY and CDR2 SMNVEV (reference sequence). The CDR3 loop spans 12 amino acids. J lost 5 bases, V lost 5 bases, and 2 bases had no gene match. CDR3: CASSRQGYGYTF. CDR3 bases: TGTGCCAGCAGTCGACAGGGATATGGCTACACCTTC.

This clone was found once. The chain employs TRBV15 and TRBJ2-7; maybe TRBD1 (5 bases). With 1 base removed from V and 3 bases from J, the gap between germline ends came to 7 bases. CDR3 length: 13 amino acids. Germline V gene lookup returns CDR1 LNHNV and CDR2 YYDKDF (reference sequence). CDR3 sequence: CATSRVQDYEQYF. CDR3 bases: TGTGCCACCAGCAGAGTACAGGACTACGAGCAGTACTTC.

The rearrangement joins TRBV19 to TRBJ1-5; 8 positions match TRBD1. The CDR3 runs to 18 residues. Germline values: CDR1 LNHDA, CDR2 SQIVND (reference sequence). Trimming removed 6 bases from V and 1 base from J; junction bases left unmatched: 14. The CDR3 protein is CASSKTRQGRTSNQPQHF. The CDR3 nucleotides read TGTGCCAGTAGCAAAACCCGACAGGGGCGAACCAGCAATCAGCCCCAGCATTTT.

Turning to this clone: Other DNA sequences in this specimen translate into the identical CDR3. The genes are TRBV4-1 and TRBJ1-5; TRBD1 matches at 7 bases. J gave up 7 bases and V 0 bases, and 6 bases lay outside the gene matches. Per germline, CDR1 MGHRA and CDR2 YSYEKL. The CDR3 is 15 residues long. CDR3 nucleotide sequence: TGCGCCAGCAGCCAAGATGAGGGGGCGGGACAGCCCCAGCATTTT. Encoded protein: CASSQDEGAGQPQHF.

J is TRBJ2-2 and V is TRBV6-2 or TRBV6-3; TRBD1 matches 7 bases. Germline values: CDR1 MNHEY, CDR2 SVGEGT. The CDR3 length is 15 residues. J gave up 5 bases and V 6 bases, and 9 bases lay outside the gene matches. CDR3 bases: TGTGCCAGCAGCCAGACAGGGTGGAGGACCGGGGAGCTGTTTTTT. As protein: CASSQTGWRTGELFF.

This chain joins TRBV29-1 and TRBJ1-1; D possibly corresponds to TRBD1 (6 bases). CDR3 size: 12 residues. Germline V CDR1 and CDR2: SQVTM, ANQGSEA. The V and J ends lost 4 bases and 5 bases respectively, with 11 bases between them. The chain's CDR3 is CSVGGGGTEAFF. The DNA for the CDR3 is TGCAGCGTTGGAGGGGGGGGTACTGAAGCTTTCTTT. The full variable domain, in which reference TRBV29-1 and TRBJ1-1 provide the parts outside the CDR3, is SAVISQKPSRDICQRGTSLTIQCQVDSQVTMMFWYRQQPGQSLTLIATANQGSEATYESGFVIDKFPISRPNLTFSTLTVSNMSPEDSSIYLCSVGGGGTEAFFGQGTRLTVV.